Below are 22 T cell receptor beta chains sequenced from a single sample in a study of PD-1 blockade in classical Hodgkin lymphoma. Sequenced by immunoSEQ multiplex PCR; TCRdb stores in-frame clones only, minus some. The sample lists approximately 20,000 clones; 70% to 90% were seen once. Stated time point: cycle 4 day 1 (C4D1), after 6 weeks of nivolumab. Each and every patient relapsed after autologous stem cell transplantation, and patients got differing brentuximab vedotin exposure. This material consisted of peripheral blood mononuclear cells (PBMCs), taken before the fourth cycle of nivolumab. The receptors originated from a human donor with classical Hodgkin lymphoma.

This chain joins TRBV11-2 and TRBJ2-5; tentative D call: TRBD1 (5 bases). CDR1 and CDR2 from the germline V gene are SGHAT and FQNNGV. The germline V and J ends were trimmed by 1 base and 4 bases, with 10 bases remaining between them. This CDR3 has 14 residues. The CDR3: CASSLGQGRETQYF. CDR3 DNA sequence: TGTGCCAGCAGCTTAGGGCAGGGCAGAGAGACCCAGTACTTC.

This clone has more than one count but fewer than ten. J is TRBJ2-2 and V is TRBV12-5; D gene uncertain. Germline assignment: CDR1 LGHNT and CDR2 FRNRAP. The germline V and J ends were trimmed by 3 bases and 6 bases, with 11 bases remaining between them. This CDR3 region has 14 residues. The CDR3 reads CASGFPRAAGELFF. CDR3 bases: TGTGCTAGTGGTTTTCCTCGGGCGGCCGGGGAGCTGTTTTTT.

The V call is TRBV7-2, the J call TRBJ1-3, with 7 bases identical to TRBD1. Germline V gene sequence: CDR1 SGHTA, CDR2 FQGNSA. J gave up 0 bases and V 0 bases, and 2 bases lay outside the gene matches. The CDR3 has 16 amino acids. The chain's CDR3 is CASSLAGQRSGNTIYF. Written as DNA, the CDR3 is TGTGCCAGCAGCTTAGCGGGACAGCGCTCTGGAAACACCATATATTTT.

The chain combines TRBV4-1 with TRBJ2-4; TRBD1 or TRBD2 may be the D gene (7 bases each). Looked up from germline, CDR1 is MGHRA and CDR2 is YSYEKL. V lost 2 bases and J lost 8, with 22 bases in between. This CDR3 region has 17 residues. The CDR3 is CASSQFVSGAGGDIQYF. As DNA, the CDR3 is TGCGCCAGCAGCCAATTTGTATCCGGCGCAGGGGGGGACATTCAGTACTTC.

This sequence joins TRBV28 and TRBJ1-2; 12 bases fit TRBD1. Unmatched junction bases numbered 6, after V lost 5 bases and J lost 2 bases. Germline assignment: CDR1 MDHEN and CDR2 SYDVKM. The CDR3 totals 16 residues. In DNA, the CDR3 is TGTGCCAGCAGTCTCCGGGACAGGGGGCTAAACTATGGCTACACCTTC. Amino acid sequence: CASSLRDRGLNYGYTF.

The CDR3 DNA follows: TGTGCCAGCAGCCCCAGCGGGAGGCCACAAGAGACCCAGTACTTC. This codes for CASSPSGRPQETQYF. The chain employs TRBV9 and TRBJ2-5; 9 nucleotides match TRBD2. This CDR3 has 15 residues. Germline V gene lookup returns CDR1 SGDLS and CDR2 YYNGEE. The V segment lost 4 bases and the J segment 2 bases; nucleotides outside the gene matches: 6. The variable domain in full, completed from reference TRBV9 and TRBJ2-5, reads DSGVTQTPKHLITATGQRVTLRCSPRSGDLSVYWYQQSLDQGLQFLIQYYNGEERAKGNILERFSAQQFPDLHSELNLSSLELGDSALYFCASSPSGRPQETQYFGPGTRLLVL.

The chain joins TRBV6-6 to TRBJ2-7, with TRBD2 identical over 11 bases. After removal of 6 bases from V and 5 bases from J, the junction contained 6 bases not matched to a gene. Germline V gene sequence: CDR1 MNHNY, CDR2 SVGAGI (reference sequence). This CDR3 is 14 amino acids long. The CDR3 region has the DNA TGTGCCAGCAGACTACTAGCGGGAGCAGACGAGCAGTACTTC. Its protein product is CASRLLAGADEQYF.

The chain combines TRBV9 with TRBJ1-1; D unclear. CDR1 is SGDLS and CDR2 is YYNGEE in the germline V gene. V lost 2 bases and J 6 bases, leaving 11 bases between the germline ends. CDR3 size: 13 residues. CDR3: CASSVRDGSEAFF. The CDR3 DNA is TGTGCCAGCAGCGTCCGAGACGGGTCTGAAGCTTTCTTT.

Note on this clone: This is likely an artifact of a read error, given a far larger clone one base away. The chain is built from TRBV5-1 and TRBJ1-1; TRBD1 aligns across 11 bases. The germline V gene has CDR1 SGHRS and CDR2 YFSETQ. The CDR3 covers 16 residues. V trimming: 4 bases; J trimming: 2 bases; junction bases outside the gene matches: 7. CDR3 in DNA: TGCGCCAGCAGCCCCGGGACAGGGGGGTTAAACACTGAAGCTTTCTTT. Its protein is CASSPGTGGLNTEAFF. The full variable domain, completed using reference TRBV5-1 and TRBJ1-1, is KAGVTQTPRYLIKTRGQQVTLSCSPISGHRSVSWYQQTPGQGLQFLFEYFSETQRNKGNFPGRFSGRQFSNSRSEMNVSTLELGDSALYLCASSPGTGGLNTEAFFGQGTRLTVV.

This chain links TRBV6-1 with TRBJ2-1; 8 bases are a match to TRBD2. Trimming removed 7 bases from V and 2 bases from J; junction bases left unmatched: 4. CDR1 and CDR2 from the germline V gene are MNHNS and SASEGT. This CDR3 is 14 amino acids long. In nucleotides, the CDR3 is TGTGCCAGCACCCGGGAGGGCACCTACAATGAGCAGTTCTTC. The encoded protein is CASTREGTYNEQFF.

The rearrangement uses TRBV11-3 and TRBJ2-2, with D uncertain. The CDR3 loop spans 15 amino acids. CDR1 and CDR2 (germline): SGHNT, YENEEA. The V end was cut by 5 bases, the J end by 2 bases, with 12 bases between. CDR3 protein: CASSPDGRNTGELFF. CDR3 nucleotide sequence: TGTGCCAGCAGCCCCGACGGGCGAAACACCGGGGAGCTGTTTTTT.

The chain couples TRBV4-1 to TRBJ2-6; 8 positions agree with TRBD1. Germline V gene lookup returns CDR1 MGHRA and CDR2 YSYEKL. The CDR3 runs to 18 residues. V gave up 1 base and J gave up 4 bases; unmatched junction bases: 9. Written as DNA, the CDR3 is TGCGCCAGCAGCCAAGGACAGGGGTCATTTGTAGGGGCCAACGTCCTGACTTTC. This encodes CASSQGQGSFVGANVLTF.

This chain connects TRBV4-3 to TRBJ2-7, with 7 bases that match TRBD2. Losses at the gene ends were 4 bases for V and 0 bases for J; bases not matched to a gene: 18. The CDR3 contains 19 residues. Germline V gene sequence: CDR1 LGHNA, CDR2 YSLEER. The CDR3: CASSPGPGLAESSSYEQYF. The CDR3 region has the DNA TGCGCCAGCAGCCCGGGCCCGGGGCTAGCGGAGTCGAGCTCCTACGAGCAGTACTTC.

The rearrangement links TRBV6-5 to TRBJ2-3; D unclear. This CDR3 spans 14 amino acids. Germline V CDR1 and CDR2: MNHEY, SVGAGI. Trimming removed 6 bases from V and 2 bases from J, with 12 bases in between. CDR3 region: CASSPRPVTDTQYF. The CDR3, as DNA: TGTGCCAGCAGCCCCCGGCCAGTCACAGATACGCAGTATTTT.

This sequence joins TRBV2 and TRBJ2-3; possibly TRBD1 for D (5 bases). The germline CDR1 and CDR2 sequences are SNHLY and FYNNEI. V dropped 8 bases and J dropped 0 bases, with 18 bases sitting between them. The CDR3 extends over 16 amino acids. DNA of the CDR3: TGTGCCAGCTCTCGGTGGAGACAGTCAAGCACAGATACGCAGTATTTT. Its protein is CASSRWRQSSTDTQYF.

The chain recombines TRBV5-1 with TRBJ2-1; D unresolved. Between the trimmed V and J ends, which lost 0 bases and 6 bases, there was a span of 1 base. This CDR3 is built from 11 residues. CDR1 is SGHRS and CDR2 is YFSETQ in the germline V gene. The CDR3 region has the DNA TGCGCCAGCAGCTTGGCCAATGAGCAGTTCTTC. As protein: CASSLANEQFF.

This clone has a single count. The V call is TRBV19, the J call TRBJ2-1; 10 positions agree with TRBD2. The CDR3 consists of 18 residues. Trimming took 4 bases from V and 6 from J; bases not matched to a gene: 15. CDR1 and CDR2 (germline): LNHDA, SQIVND (reference sequence). The CDR3 protein is CASSTLRLASGGPNEQFF. The CDR3 bases are TGTGCCAGTAGTACCCTCCGACTTGCTAGCGGGGGCCCCAATGAGCAGTTCTTC.

In DNA, the CDR3 is TGTGCCAGCAGCTTACAAGGCGGAATTGCCTACGAGCAGTACTTC. It codes for CASSLQGGIAYEQYF. This rearrangement joins TRBV7-2 to TRBJ2-7; D not resolved. V was cut by 2 bases and J by 2 bases, with 13 bases left in between. This CDR3 has 15 residues. The germline V gene encodes CDR1 SGHTA and CDR2 FQGNSA.

The chain combines TRBV10-3 with TRBJ2-3; D is unclear. Trimming removed 4 bases from V and 4 bases from J, with 6 bases in between. CDR3 length: 12 residues. CDR1 and CDR2 (germline): ENHRY, SYGVKD. CDR3 loop: CAISGLADTQYF. CDR3 sequence (DNA): TGTGCCATCAGTGGGCTGGCAGATACGCAGTATTTT.

J is TRBJ2-1 and V is TRBV4-3, with 7 bases lining up with TRBD2. CDR1 and CDR2 from the germline V gene are LGHNA and YSLEER. The CDR3 sequence is 15 residues long. With 1 base clipped from V and 3 bases from J, the junction kept 3 bases outside the gene matches. The CDR3 region is CASSQVGLDYNEQFF. The CDR3 region has the DNA TGCGCCAGCAGCCAAGTTGGACTAGACTACAATGAGCAGTTCTTC.

This clone has just a few counts. The J gene is TRBJ2-5, the V gene TRBV14, with 12 bases matching TRBD2. J gave up 5 bases and V 1 base, and 8 bases lay outside the gene matches. This CDR3 comprises 17 residues. Germline V gene sequence: CDR1 SGHDN, CDR2 FVKESK. The CDR3 region is CASSQAGLAGFGETQYF. The CDR3 nucleotides are TGTGCCAGCAGCCAAGCCGGACTAGCGGGATTTGGGGAGACCCAGTACTTC.

The chain has TRBV7-9 and TRBJ2-7, with TRBD2 matching over 11 bases. Germline CDR1 and CDR2: SEHNR and FQNEAQ (reference sequence). Unmatched junction bases numbered 7, after V lost 5 bases and J lost 1 base. The CDR3 length is 16 residues. The CDR3 sequence: CASSIQGLAESYEQYV. CDR3 nucleotides: TGTGCCAGCAGCATACAGGGACTAGCGGAATCCTACGAGCAGTACGTC.